Listed here are 28 T cell receptor beta chains from one sample, sequenced in a study of blood T cell repertoires in COVID-19 (TCRdb year 2020). Library prep was done by the immunoSEQ multiplex PCR assay. TCRdb limited this immuneACCESS table to in-frame rearrangements with V and J called. A share of clones is missing; checked studies link under half to unresolved V genes, and the rest is unexplained. Recorded for this sample are roughly 200,000 clones; around nine tenths of them occurred a single time. The leading ten clones occupy over 0.7% of the sample. Material: peripheral blood. The receptor source for this set is a woman younger than 35 who had recovered from COVID-19.

V and J are TRBV27 and TRBJ2-7, with D tentatively TRBD2 (5 bases). V was clipped by 2 bases and J by 0 bases, with 8 bases between them. The CDR3 contains 14 residues. In germline, CDR1 is MNHEY, CDR2 SMNVEV (reference sequence). The CDR3 loop reads CASSLEGSSYEQYF. As DNA, the CDR3 is TGTGCCAGCAGTTTAGAGGGAAGCTCCTACGAGCAGTACTTC.

The rearrangement joins TRBV27 to TRBJ1-2; D possibly corresponds to TRBD1 (5 bases). The CDR3 runs 12 residues. Germline assignment: CDR1 MNHEY and CDR2 SMNVEV (reference sequence). The V end lost 5 bases, the J end lost 8 bases, and 12 bases lay between the germline ends. The CDR3 spells CASSNLDTGYTF. CDR3 in DNA: TGTGCCAGCAGTAACCTGGACACAGGCTACACCTTC.

Ten or more counts support this clone. The chain combines TRBV18 with TRBJ2-1; D is unresolved. V lost 6 bases, J lost 9 bases, and 9 bases lay in between. The CDR3 is made up of 11 amino acids. Germline CDR1 and CDR2: KGHSH and LQKENI. CDR3 nucleotide sequence: TGTGCCAGCTCGAAGTTCAGTGAGCAGTTCTTC. Translated: CASSKFSEQFF.

The chain recombines TRBV3-1 (or the pseudogene TRBV3-2) with TRBJ1-3; no reliable D call. V lost 6 bases and J lost 5, with 5 bases in between. Germline loops: CDR1 LGHDT, CDR2 YNNKEL (reference sequence). CDR3 length equals 11 residues. CDR3 sequence: CASRHRNTIYF. In nucleotides, the CDR3 is TGTGCCAGCAGACACAGAAACACCATATATTTT.

V is TRBV15 and J is TRBJ2-5; unclear D gene. In germline, CDR1 is LNHNV, CDR2 YYDKDF (reference sequence). This CDR3 has 13 residues. V shed 0 bases and J shed 4 bases, with 6 bases lying between them. CDR3 in amino acids: CATSRDRGETQYF. The CDR3 nucleotides read TGTGCCACCAGCAGAGATAGAGGAGAGACCCAGTACTTC.

The CDR3 DNA reads TGTGCCAGCAGCTCTACAGGGGTTCGAGAGACCCAGTACTTC. Its translation is CASSSTGVRETQYF. V is TRBV7-9 and J is TRBJ2-5; TRBD1 agrees at 7 bases. CDR1 SEHNR and CDR2 FQNEAQ come from the germline V gene (reference sequence). J gave up 4 bases and V 4 bases, and 6 bases lay outside the gene matches. CDR3 length equals 14 residues.

The V gene is TRBV5-1, the J gene TRBJ1-2; 8 bases are a match to TRBD1. Germline V gives CDR1 SGHRS, CDR2 YFSETQ. After removal of 5 bases from V and 3 bases from J, the junction contained 3 bases not matched to a gene. The CDR3 contains 13 residues. The CDR3 reads CASRPTGDYGYTF. The CDR3 DNA reads as TGCGCCAGCAGACCGACAGGGGACTATGGCTACACCTTC.

Comments on this clone: Other nucleotide sequences from this sample produce the same CDR3. V and J are TRBV9 and TRBJ2-7, with TRBD1 identical over 7 bases. The V and J ends lost 3 bases and 1 base, in that order; junction bases with no gene match: 4. The CDR3 is made up of 14 amino acids. Germline CDR1 reads SGDLS; CDR2 reads YYNGEE. Here the CDR3 DNA reads TGTGCCAGCAGCGACCGGGACAGTTCCTACGAGCAGTACTTC. This gives the protein CASSDRDSSYEQYF.

Only a few counts were recorded for this clone. The V and J genes are TRBV18 and TRBJ2-1; 10 positions match TRBD1. V shed 3 bases and J 9 bases; nucleotides not matched to a gene: 11. Germline V lookup: CDR1 KGHSH, CDR2 LQKENI. This CDR3 is 16 amino acids long. CDR3 residues: CASSPGQGTSAGEQFF. As DNA, the CDR3 is TGTGCCAGCTCACCGGGACAGGGGACGTCTGCGGGTGAGCAGTTCTTC.

This chain uses TRBV24-1 with TRBJ2-5, with 13 bases that match TRBD2. Trimming at V came to 3 bases and at J to 5 bases, leaving 5 bases not matched to a gene. The CDR3 sequence is 16 residues long. Germline V gene sequence: CDR1 KGHDR, CDR2 SFDVKD. The CDR3 loop is CATSDALAGGWETQYF. Written as DNA, the CDR3 is TGTGCCACCAGTGATGCACTAGCGGGAGGGTGGGAGACCCAGTACTTC.

V and J are TRBV2 and TRBJ1-3; D remains unclear. Germline V gives CDR1 SNHLY, CDR2 FYNNEI. There are 16 residues in the CDR3. Trimming took 1 base from V and 0 from J, leaving 10 bases between them. CDR3 sequence (DNA): TGTGCCAGCAGTGAAGATGCAGCGAACTCTGGAAACACCATATATTTT. Translating gives CASSEDAANSGNTIYF.

The count of this clone is one. The chain employs TRBV29-1 and TRBJ2-1; TRBD1 agrees at 7 bases. Germline trimming cut 3 bases from V and 4 bases from J; bases unmatched to any gene: 3. Germline values: CDR1 SQVTM, CDR2 ANQGSEA. The CDR3 contains 13 residues. The CDR3 DNA reads as TGCAGCGTTGAGGGACAGTTATACAATGAGCAGTTCTTC. It codes for CSVEGQLYNEQFF.

This clone was seen once. This chain uses TRBV14 with TRBJ2-5; 7 bases line up with TRBD1. The length of the CDR3 is 14 residues. CDR1 is SGHDN and CDR2 is FVKESK in the germline V gene. With V trimmed by 1 base and J by 5 bases, 4 bases remained unmatched. CDR3 sequence reads: CASSQVRRGETQYF. The CDR3 DNA is TGTGCCAGCAGCCAAGTTCGCAGGGGGGAGACCCAGTACTTC.

This chain uses TRBV10-3 with TRBJ2-1, with TRBD1 identical over 9 bases. This CDR3 spans 13 amino acids. From germline, CDR1 is ENHRY and CDR2 SYGVKD. The junction had 0 bases not matched to a gene; V was cut back by 6 bases and J by 3 bases. CDR3 coding DNA: TGTGCCATCAGGACAGGGGGCTACAATGAGCAGTTCTTC. Translation gives CAIRTGGYNEQFF.

With respect to this clone: Other DNA sequences within the sample encode an identical CDR3. V and J are TRBV14 and TRBJ2-7, with D perhaps TRBD1 (5 bases). Germline CDR1 reads SGHDN; CDR2 reads FVKESK. With 3 bases removed from V and 4 bases from J, the gap between germline ends came to 13 bases. The CDR3 is 14 residues long. The DNA of the CDR3 is TGTGCCAGCAGCCAGGTTGGCAGGGTATACGAGCAGTACTTC. Translating it yields CASSQVGRVYEQYF.

This chain links TRBV7-5 with TRBJ2-2; the table's TRBD1 call for D was not verified on the DNA. TRBV7-5 counts as a pseudogene. The CDR3 spans 16 residues. CDR3 DNA: TGTGTCAGAAGCTTACTGGGGCAGGCGTCCGCCGGGGAGCTGTTTTTT. The encoded protein is CVRSLLGQASAGELFF.

The genes are TRBV4-1 and TRBJ1-2; D is unresolved. This CDR3 has 14 amino acids. Trimming removed 1 base at V and 0 bases at J, with 6 bases between. From germline, CDR1 is MGHRA and CDR2 YSYEKL. CDR3: CASSQGAANYGYTF. CDR3 in DNA: TGCGCCAGCAGCCAAGGGGCAGCTAACTATGGCTACACCTTC.

The CDR3 loop is CSALGTSGNLHYNEQFF. In DNA form, the CDR3 reads TGCAGCGCCCTCGGGACTAGCGGGAATTTGCACTACAATGAGCAGTTCTTC. The V call is TRBV29-1, the J call TRBJ2-1; 13 bases are shared with TRBD2. The V and J ends lost 7 bases and 3 bases, in that order; junction bases with no gene match: 12. Germline CDR1 and CDR2: SQVTM and ANQGSEA. The CDR3 contains 17 residues.

The rearrangement links TRBV19 to TRBJ2-5; D remains ambiguous. Germline assignment: CDR1 LNHDA and CDR2 SQIVND (reference sequence). This CDR3 comprises 13 residues. With 3 bases removed from V and 2 bases from J, the gap between germline ends came to 7 bases. The CDR3 DNA reads as TGTGCCAGTAGTATGAGTGAGCAAGAGACCCAGTACTTC. Amino acid sequence: CASSMSEQETQYF.

The chain couples TRBV4-3 to TRBJ2-2; the D is unclear. V was shortened by 4 bases and J by 7 bases, with 7 bases between the two germline ends. The CDR3 loop spans 12 amino acids. Germline V gene sequence: CDR1 LGHNA, CDR2 YSLEER. In DNA, the CDR3 is TGCGCCAGCAGCCCTACTATCGGGGAGCTGTTTTTT. Residues: CASSPTIGELFF.

The chain uses TRBV4-3 and TRBJ2-1, with D tentatively TRBD2 (7 bases). The CDR3 loop spans 15 amino acids. V was clipped by 4 bases and J by 3 bases, with 13 bases between them. CDR1 is LGHNA and CDR2 is YSLEER in the germline V gene. The CDR3 coding sequence is TGCGCCAGCAGCCCCCAGGGAGGGGGCTACAATGAGCAGTTCTTC. Its translation: CASSPQGGGYNEQFF.

The chain links TRBV3-1 (or the pseudogene TRBV3-2) to TRBJ1-2, with D perhaps TRBD1 (6 bases). V lost 1 base and J 9 bases, leaving 15 bases between the germline ends. CDR1 is LGHDT and CDR2 is YNNKEL in the germline V gene (reference sequence). The CDR3 is 14 amino acids. CDR3 sequence (DNA): TGTGCCAGCAGCCAAGTACAGGGATCGGGGCGCTACACCTTC. Protein: CASSQVQGSGRYTF.

In its sample, this clone was seen once. V usage is TRBV6-5 and J usage is TRBJ1-2; possibly TRBD1 for D (5 bases). Trimming removed 4 bases at V and 4 bases at J, with 7 bases between. This CDR3 region has 12 residues. Germline V gives CDR1 MNHEY, CDR2 SVGAGI. The CDR3 protein is CASSSTAYGYTF. The DNA for the CDR3 is TGTGCCAGCAGTTCGACAGCCTATGGCTACACCTTC.

This rearrangement joins TRBV29-1 to TRBJ2-3; TRBD1 agrees at 7 bases. Per the germline V gene, CDR1 is SQVTM and CDR2 is ANQGSEA. The CDR3 covers 14 residues. The J segment lost 0 bases and the V segment lost 5 bases, leaving 5 bases of the junction unmatched. The DNA for the CDR3 is TGCAGCGTTTCCACAGGGGAAAGCACAGATACGCAGTATTTT. Its translation: CSVSTGESTDTQYF.

V is TRBV7-2 and J is TRBJ2-3; 12 nucleotides line up with TRBD2. The germline gives CDR1 SGHTA, CDR2 FQGNSA. The trim removed 5 bases at V and 4 bases at J, leaving 4 bases unmatched. The CDR3 is 15 amino acids. The CDR3 here is CASSPTSGGPDTQYF. Written as DNA, the CDR3 is TGTGCCAGCAGCCCAACTAGCGGGGGGCCAGATACGCAGTATTTT.

The CDR3 here is CASSLDSSAQHF. CDR3 bases: TGTGCCAGCAGCTTAGATTCTTCAGCCCAGCATTTT. This chain links TRBV11-2 with TRBJ1-5; D remains unclear. Per germline, CDR1 SGHAT and CDR2 FQNNGV. Trimming took 0 bases from V and 11 from J, leaving 8 bases between them. CDR3 size: 12 residues.

The rearrangement uses TRBV19 and TRBJ1-2; D not resolved. The V end lost 6 bases, the J end lost 5 bases, and 16 bases lay between the germline ends. Germline assignment: CDR1 LNHDA and CDR2 SQIVND (reference sequence). CDR3 length equals 14 residues. The CDR3 DNA is TGTGCCAGTAGAGGGAGCGGGAGCCTTTATGGCTACACCTTC. This sequence encodes CASRGSGSLYGYTF. The variable domain in full, with the rest retrieved from reference TRBV19 and TRBJ1-2, is DGGITQSPKYLFRKEGQNVTLSCEQNLNHDAMYWYRQDPGQGLRLIYYSQIVNDFQKGDIAEGYSVSREKKESFPLTVTSAQKNPTAFYLCASRGSGSLYGYTFGSGTRLTVV.

This chain links TRBV5-1 with TRBJ2-6; 8 nucleotides match TRBD1. Germline assignment: CDR1 SGHRS and CDR2 YFSETQ. V dropped 1 base and J dropped 4; count of bases not matched to a gene: 4. This CDR3 is 16 amino acids long. In nucleotides, the CDR3 is TGCGCCAGCAGCTTGTCGACAGGGGCCGGGGCCAACGTCCTGACTTTC. Protein sequence: CASSLSTGAGANVLTF.